The 27 T cell receptor beta chains below all came from one sample that was sequenced in a study of OX40 agonist ivuxolimab in advanced cancers. The repertoire was sequenced with immunoSEQ multiplex PCR; TCRdb's copy has only in-frame clones and lacks some. The profile shows fewer than 70,000 clones, roughly 82% of them singletons. The sequenced sample was CD4+ or CD8+ T cells sorted from blood, obtained in a trial of the OX40 agonist ivuxolimab. The source of these receptors is an adult with an advanced solid tumor such as melanoma, head and neck, liver or kidney cancer.

This clone was seen only a few times. The chain uses TRBV6-5 and TRBJ2-6, with D unresolved. The ends were cut back, 6 bases at V and 3 bases at J, with 12 bases in the middle. From germline, CDR1 is MNHEY and CDR2 SVGAGI. The CDR3 runs to 15 residues. CDR3 sequence: CASSQRPGGANVLTF. The CDR3 region has the DNA TGTGCCAGCAGCCAAAGACCCGGTGGGGCCAACGTCCTGACTTTC.

This clone was detected once. The gene calls are TRBV5-1 and TRBJ1-5; D not certain. Trimming took 0 bases from V and 0 from J, leaving 7 bases between them. The germline V gene encodes CDR1 SGHRS and CDR2 YFSETQ. The CDR3 spans 15 residues. The CDR3 reads CASSLGGISNQPQHF. Here the CDR3 DNA reads TGCGCCAGCAGCTTGGGGGGAATTAGCAATCAGCCCCAGCATTTT. Drawing the rest from reference TRBV5-1 and TRBJ1-5, the complete variable domain is KAGVTQTPRYLIKTRGQQVTLSCSPISGHRSVSWYQQTPGQGLQFLFEYFSETQRNKGNFPGRFSGRQFSNSRSEMNVSTLELGDSALYLCASSLGGISNQPQHFGDGTRLSIL.

This clone is labeled as medium-sized. The CDR3 loop reads CASSQERGYEQYF. Written as DNA, the CDR3 is TGTGCCAGCAGCCAAGAACGTGGTTACGAGCAGTACTTC. This chain connects TRBV4-2 to TRBJ2-7; D gene unclear. Germline CDR1 is LGHNA and CDR2 is YNFKEQ. V lost 0 bases and J lost 4, with 7 bases in between. CDR3 size: 13 residues.

This chain joins TRBV28 and TRBJ1-2, with D uncertain. Germline CDR1 and CDR2: MDHEN and SYDVKM. There are 14 residues in the CDR3. V was clipped by 7 bases and J by 7 bases, with 19 bases between them. This chain's CDR3 is CASIYRNNPGGYTF. CDR3 in DNA: TGTGCCAGCATATACCGAAACAACCCAGGTGGCTACACCTTC.

The chain is built from TRBV5-5 and TRBJ2-1; D uncertain. Germline assignment: CDR1 SGHKS and CDR2 YYEKEE (reference sequence). The CDR3 consists of 15 residues. Trimming removed 2 bases at V and 0 bases at J, with 9 bases between. CDR3: CASSFSGVSYNEQFF. The DNA for the CDR3 is TGTGCCAGCAGCTTCAGTGGGGTCTCCTACAATGAGCAGTTCTTC.

V and J are TRBV6-1 and TRBJ2-1; the match to TRBD2 covers 12 bases. The CDR3 contains 15 residues. Germline-derived CDR1 and CDR2 are MNHNS and SASEGT. Losses at the gene ends were 6 bases for V and 4 bases for J; bases not matched to a gene: 4. The CDR3 sequence: CASRSGLAGYNEQFF. CDR3 sequence (DNA): TGTGCCAGCAGATCGGGACTAGCGGGTTACAATGAGCAGTTCTTC.

The rearrangement joins TRBV7-2 to TRBJ1-5; TRBD1 matches 10 bases. CDR3 length: 16 amino acids. V shed 5 bases, J shed 2 bases, and the junction held 6 bases outside the gene matches. Germline lookup yields CDR1 SGHTA and CDR2 FQGNSA. CDR3 sequence: CASSLGQGGGNQPQHF. The CDR3 nucleotides are TGTGCCAGCAGCCTAGGACAGGGGGGAGGCAATCAGCCCCAGCATTTT.

This clone was seen once. CDR3 sequence reads: CASRETGSNGYTF. CDR3 DNA: TGTGCCAGCAGAGAGACAGGTTCCAATGGCTACACCTTC. The V gene is TRBV6-1, the J gene TRBJ1-2, with a weak D call TRBD1 (6 bases). The CDR3 is 13 amino acids. Germline V lookup: CDR1 MNHNS, CDR2 SASEGT. V was clipped by 6 bases and J by 6 bases, with 14 bases between them.

The chain carries TRBV9 and TRBJ2-2; maybe TRBD1 (6 bases). Trimming cost V 3 bases and J 5 bases, with 11 bases left between them. CDR1 and CDR2 (germline): SGDLS, YYNGEE. CDR3 size: 14 residues. The chain's CDR3 is CASSARTGTGELFF. The CDR3 bases are TGTGCCAGCAGCGCCCGAACAGGGACCGGGGAGCTGTTTTTT.

The V gene is TRBV9, the J gene TRBJ2-7; no clear D. CDR3 length equals 15 residues. The V gene's germline CDR1 is SGDLS and CDR2 YYNGEE. Trimming shortened V by 0 bases and J by 2 bases, and 12 bases separated the two germline ends. CDR3 coding DNA: TGTGCCAGCAGCGTAGAGCCCGCTGGGGCCTACGAGCAGTACTTC. It specifies CASSVEPAGAYEQYF.

This clone showed up just once. The chain has TRBV7-2 and TRBJ2-5; D may be TRBD1 (6 bases). Per germline, CDR1 SGHTA and CDR2 FQGNSA. V was shortened by 5 bases and J by 0 bases, with 10 bases between the two germline ends. This CDR3 is 14 amino acids long. Here the CDR3 DNA reads TGTGCCAGCAGCCCACGGACAGACCAAGAGACCCAGTACTTC. Protein product: CASSPRTDQETQYF.

The rearrangement uses TRBV27 and TRBJ2-3; 12 positions agree with TRBD1. Germline lookup yields CDR1 MNHEY and CDR2 SMNVEV (reference sequence). The V gene end was trimmed by 5 bases and the J gene end by 6 bases; junction bases not matched to a gene: 12. This CDR3 region has 17 residues. CDR3 protein: CASSPEAPGQGADTQYF. DNA of the CDR3: TGTGCCAGCAGTCCGGAAGCGCCGGGACAGGGGGCTGATACGCAGTATTTT.

This chain uses TRBV10-2 with TRBJ1-1, with D hard to call. With 3 bases removed from V and 5 bases from J, the gap between germline ends came to 13 bases. This CDR3 is 14 amino acids long. The germline V gene has CDR1 WSHSY and CDR2 SAAADI. This CDR3 is CASSEVRVGTEAFF. The CDR3 DNA follows: TGCGCCAGCAGTGAAGTGAGGGTTGGAACTGAAGCTTTCTTT.

The chain carries TRBV11-2 and TRBJ1-2, with a tentative D call TRBD1 (6 bases). The V end lost 5 bases, the J end lost 4 bases, and 14 bases lay between the germline ends. The length of the CDR3 is 14 residues. In germline, CDR1 is SGHAT, CDR2 FQNNGV. The CDR3 DNA is TGTGCCAGCAGCAAGGACAGTACCTTCTATGGCTACACCTTC. It is translated as CASSKDSTFYGYTF.

This clone showed up just once. The rearrangement links TRBV7-2 to TRBJ2-2; D is unclear. V lost 1 base and J 0 bases, leaving 9 bases between the germline ends. This CDR3 contains 16 residues. CDR1 is SGHTA and CDR2 is FQGNSA in the germline V gene. DNA for the CDR3: TGTGCCAGCAGCTTAGGGTCCAGGCCGAACACCGGGGAGCTGTTTTTT. Protein sequence: CASSLGSRPNTGELFF.

V gene TRBV10-1 combines with J gene TRBJ2-2; a possible D gene is TRBD1 (6 bases). This CDR3 has 14 amino acids. V lost 4 bases to trimming and J lost 0 bases, with 6 bases between them. Germline V gene data show CDR1 as WNHNN and CDR2 as SYGVQD (reference sequence). As DNA, the CDR3 is TGCGCCAGCAGTGGGACAGCGAACACCGGGGAGCTGTTTTTT. It codes for CASSGTANTGELFF.

The chain has TRBV6-6 and TRBJ2-7; D is uncertain. The CDR3 covers 12 residues. V dropped 2 bases and J dropped 4 bases, with 6 bases sitting between them. Germline lookup yields CDR1 MNHNY and CDR2 SVGAGI (reference sequence). The CDR3 reads CASSYGLYEQYF. For the CDR3, the DNA is TGTGCCAGCAGTTACGGGCTTTACGAGCAGTACTTC.

V and J are TRBV19 and TRBJ1-2; tentatively, D is TRBD1 (5 bases). Germline V gene data show CDR1 as LNHDA and CDR2 as SQIVND (reference sequence). The length of the CDR3 is 12 residues. Between the trimmed V and J ends, which lost 3 bases and 10 bases, there was a span of 12 bases. For the CDR3, the DNA is TGTGCCAGTAGTATGGGGGAGGACGACTACACCTTC. It yields the protein CASSMGEDDYTF.

CDR3 protein: CASARDRGQGARTDTQYF. The CDR3 nucleotides are TGCGCCAGCGCGAGGGACCGGGGACAGGGGGCACGGACAGATACGCAGTATTTT. The chain carries TRBV5-1 and TRBJ2-3, with TRBD1 identical over 12 bases. This CDR3 has 18 residues. J lost 3 bases, V lost 7 bases, and 15 bases had no gene match. CDR1 SGHRS and CDR2 YFSETQ come from the germline V gene.

The chain joins TRBV14 to TRBJ2-7; 9 nucleotides align to TRBD2. V was pared by 2 bases and J by 8 bases, with 13 bases of the junction left unmatched. The CDR3 totals 16 residues. Germline CDR1 reads SGHDN; CDR2 reads FVKESK. CDR3 coding DNA: TGTGCCAGCAGCCAAATTCGGCGGGAGGGGCTCTTCAAGCAGTACTTC. It specifies CASSQIRREGLFKQYF.

In DNA, the CDR3 is TGTGCCAGCAGCCCACAAACGGGCAGGGGGCGAAACATTCAGTACTTC. Its translation is CASSPQTGRGRNIQYF. V is TRBV5-5 and J is TRBJ2-4, with 8 bases matching TRBD1. Germline V gene lookup returns CDR1 SGHKS and CDR2 YYEKEE (reference sequence). The CDR3 has 16 residues. J lost 6 bases, V lost 4 bases, and 12 bases had no gene match.

This chain links TRBV7-2 with TRBJ2-7, with 9 bases that match TRBD2. CDR1 SGHTA and CDR2 FQGNSA come from the germline V gene. The CDR3 length is 14 residues. Trimming cost V 5 bases and J 3 bases; bases outside gene matches: 5. The CDR3 DNA reads TGTGCCAGCAGCGTGGGACTAGCTTACTACGAGCAGTACTTC. As protein: CASSVGLAYYEQYF.

Only a few counts were recorded for this clone. This rearrangement joins TRBV4-1 to TRBJ1-2; D is perhaps TRBD1 (5 bases). This CDR3 is built from 15 residues. Trimming removed 4 bases at V and 3 bases at J, with 15 bases between. In germline, CDR1 is MGHRA, CDR2 YSYEKL. CDR3 sequence reads: CASSPGTAVDYGYTF. CDR3 bases: TGCGCCAGCAGCCCTGGGACGGCTGTTGACTATGGCTACACCTTC.

This clone came up a few times. The chain is built from TRBV10-3 and TRBJ2-3, with 13 bases fitting TRBD2. Germline V CDR1 and CDR2: ENHRY, SYGVKD. The CDR3 loop spans 18 amino acids. J gave up 0 bases and V 5 bases, and 8 bases lay outside the gene matches. CDR3 region: CAISRTSGGELSTDTQYF. The CDR3 bases are TGTGCCATCAGTCGGACTAGCGGGGGAGAGCTAAGCACAGATACGCAGTATTTT.

This clone was recorded a few times. The chain joins TRBV7-9 to TRBJ1-1; D is perhaps TRBD1 (6 bases). The CDR3 has 15 residues. V gave up 1 base and J gave up 8 bases, with 17 bases separating them. CDR1 is SEHNR and CDR2 is FQNEAQ in the germline V gene (reference sequence). The CDR3 loop is CASSLDQTGSQEAFF. The DNA for the CDR3 is TGTGCCAGCAGCTTAGACCAAACAGGGTCTCAGGAAGCTTTCTTT.

The V gene is TRBV7-7, the J gene TRBJ2-5; 7 positions agree with TRBD1. The J segment lost 1 base and the V segment lost 8 bases, leaving 4 bases of the junction unmatched. The CDR3 spans 13 residues. Germline V CDR1 and CDR2: SSHAT, FNYEAQ (reference sequence). The CDR3, as DNA: TGTGCCAGCTCCCGGGACAGCCAAGAGACCCAGTACTTC. Amino acids: CASSRDSQETQYF. The full variable domain, in which reference TRBV7-7 and TRBJ2-5 provide the parts outside the CDR3, is GAGVSQSPRYKVTKRGQDVTLRCDPISSHATLYWYQQALGQGPEFLTYFNYEAQPDKSGLPSDRFSAERPEGSISTLTIQRTEQRDSAMYRCASSRDSQETQYFGPGTRLLVL.

This clone was detected once. V usage is TRBV7-3 and J usage is TRBJ2-1, with 7 nucleotides matching TRBD1. Trimming cost V 5 bases and J 8 bases; bases outside gene matches: 15. This CDR3 has 16 residues. Germline CDR1 SGHTA, CDR2 FQGTGA. The CDR3 loop is CASSPQSQGDLDEQFF. The CDR3 DNA follows: TGTGCCAGCAGCCCCCAATCCCAGGGGGACCTGGATGAGCAGTTCTTC.